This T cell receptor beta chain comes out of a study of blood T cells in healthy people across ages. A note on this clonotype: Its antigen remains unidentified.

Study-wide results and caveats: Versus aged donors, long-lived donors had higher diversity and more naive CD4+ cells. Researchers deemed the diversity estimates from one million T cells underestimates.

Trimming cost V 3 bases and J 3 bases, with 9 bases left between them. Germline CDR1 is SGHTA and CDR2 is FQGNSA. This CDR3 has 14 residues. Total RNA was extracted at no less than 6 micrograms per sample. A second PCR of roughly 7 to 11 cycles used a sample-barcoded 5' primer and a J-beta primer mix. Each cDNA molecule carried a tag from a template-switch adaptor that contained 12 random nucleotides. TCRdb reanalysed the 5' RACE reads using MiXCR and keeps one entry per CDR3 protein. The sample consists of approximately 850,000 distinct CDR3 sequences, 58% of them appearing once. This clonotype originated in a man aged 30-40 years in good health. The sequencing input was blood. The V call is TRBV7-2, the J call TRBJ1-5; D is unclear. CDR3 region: CASSFSSTNQPQHF. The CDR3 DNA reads TGTGCCAGCAGCTTCTCCTCTACCAATCAGCCCCAGCATTTT.